This T cell receptor beta chain was captured by sequencing in a study of radiotherapy plus CTLA-4 blockade in lung cancer. General study points: Subsequent to radiotherapy plus ipilimumab, tumor-derived TCR clones underwent expansion in blood. Early clonal dynamics of blood T cells, together with interferon-beta, were reported as the best response predictor.

Concerning this clone itself: The antigen remains unidentified.

Clones were sequenced by immunoSEQ multiplex PCR, and TCRdb holds only the in-frame ones, with some missing. The table lists 39,000 or so clones, about 73% of them singletons. The receptor's source is a human donor with non-small cell lung cancer who had stable disease on radiotherapy plus ipilimumab. The specimen was peripheral blood, collected from a patient treated with radiotherapy plus ipilimumab.

In DNA, the CDR3 is TGTGCCTGGTCTGGCGGGGCCCACATTCTCTATGGCTACACCTTC. It yields the protein CAWSGGAHILYGYTF. The gene calls are TRBV30 and TRBJ1-2; D might be TRBD1 (5 bases). V was pared by 5 bases and J by 4 bases, with 20 bases between. The CDR3 runs to 15 residues. Germline V gene data show CDR1 as GTSNPN and CDR2 as SVGIG (reference sequence). Using reference TRBV30 and TRBJ1-2 for the parts outside the CDR3, the full variable domain is SQTIHQWPATLVQPVGSPLSLECTVEGTSNPNLYWYRQAAGRGLQLLFYSVGIGQISSEVPQNLSASRPQDRQFILSSKKLLLSDSGFYLCAWSGGAHILYGYTFGSGTRLTVV.